The clone carrying this T cell receptor beta chain occurred many times. Sequencing libraries of naive CD8 cells derived from roughly 20,000 to 1,000,000 sorted cells with 10%, 30% or 50% RNA. In germline, CDR1 is SGHVS, CDR2 FQNEAQ. The V and J ends lost 4 bases and 1 base, in that order; junction bases with no gene match: 6. The CDR3 covers 15 residues. The source of the sample is a study of molecular identifiers for immune sequencing clone quantification. Study-wide context: Split five ways in replicates, RNA from around 20,000 or 99,000 naive CD8 cells had four portions sequenced.

Methods described previously were used for bulk TCR libraries, and listed TCR primers were applied. TCRdb used MiXCR to reprocess the PCR reads, holding one entry per CDR3 protein. The sample has over 600,000 distinct CDR3 sequences; about 20% are singletons. The receptor was derived from a human donor in good health. Some libraries in this study had Jurkat cell RNA spiked in. V and J are TRBV7-8 and TRBJ2-7; TRBD2 matches at 8 bases. Sequenced input: naive CD8+ T cells from blood, with Jurkat cell RNA spiked in. Noted subset: FACS-sorted CD8+CD4-CCR7+CD45RA+ naive T cells. DNA for the CDR3: TGTGCCAGCAGCTCCCCGGCGGGAGGATCCTACGAGCAGTACTTC. Protein sequence: CASSSPAGGSYEQYF.